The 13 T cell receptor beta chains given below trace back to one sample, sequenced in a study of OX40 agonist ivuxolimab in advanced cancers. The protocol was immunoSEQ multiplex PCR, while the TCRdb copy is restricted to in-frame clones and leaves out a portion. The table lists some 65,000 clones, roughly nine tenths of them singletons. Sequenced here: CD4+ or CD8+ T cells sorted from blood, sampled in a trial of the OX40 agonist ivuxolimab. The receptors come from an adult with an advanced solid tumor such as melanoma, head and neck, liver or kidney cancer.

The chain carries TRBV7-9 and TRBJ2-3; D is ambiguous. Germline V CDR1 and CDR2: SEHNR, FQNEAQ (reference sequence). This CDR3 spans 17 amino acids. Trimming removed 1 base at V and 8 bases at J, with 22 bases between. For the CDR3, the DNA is TGTGCCAGCAGCTTAGAGTCGGCAGGAATACACAGAGTTACGCAGTATTTT. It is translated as CASSLESAGIHRVTQYF.

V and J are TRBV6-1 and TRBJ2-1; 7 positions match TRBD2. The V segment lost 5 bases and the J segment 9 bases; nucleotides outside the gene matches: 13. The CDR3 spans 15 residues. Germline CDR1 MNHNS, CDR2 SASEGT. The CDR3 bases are TGTGCCAGCAGTACCCGGGACGTTTGGGAGGGTGAGCAGTTCTTC. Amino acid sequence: CASSTRDVWEGEQFF.

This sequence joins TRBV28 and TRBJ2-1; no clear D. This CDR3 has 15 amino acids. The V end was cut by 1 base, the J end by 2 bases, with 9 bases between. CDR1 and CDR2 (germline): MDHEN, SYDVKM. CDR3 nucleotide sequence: TGTGCCAGCAGTTTATTGACTGATCCCTACAATGAGCAGTTCTTC. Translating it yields CASSLLTDPYNEQFF. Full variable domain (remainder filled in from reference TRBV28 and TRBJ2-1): DVKVTQSSRYLVKRTGEKVFLECVQDMDHENMFWYRQDPGLGLRLIYFSYDVKMKEKGDIPEGYSVSREKKERFSLILESASTNQTSMYLCASSLLTDPYNEQFFGPGTRLTVL.

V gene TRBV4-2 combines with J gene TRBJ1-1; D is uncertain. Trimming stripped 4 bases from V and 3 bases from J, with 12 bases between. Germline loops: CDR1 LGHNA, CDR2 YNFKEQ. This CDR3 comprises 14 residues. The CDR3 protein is CASSRAGPYTEAFF. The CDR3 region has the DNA TGTGCCAGCAGCCGTGCAGGTCCGTACACTGAAGCTTTCTTT.

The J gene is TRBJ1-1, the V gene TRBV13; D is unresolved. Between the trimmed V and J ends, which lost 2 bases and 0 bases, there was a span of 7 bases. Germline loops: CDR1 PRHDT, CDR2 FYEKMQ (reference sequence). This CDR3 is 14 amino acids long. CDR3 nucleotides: TGTGCCAGCAGCTTAACAGCCATGAACACTGAAGCTTTCTTT. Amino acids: CASSLTAMNTEAFF.

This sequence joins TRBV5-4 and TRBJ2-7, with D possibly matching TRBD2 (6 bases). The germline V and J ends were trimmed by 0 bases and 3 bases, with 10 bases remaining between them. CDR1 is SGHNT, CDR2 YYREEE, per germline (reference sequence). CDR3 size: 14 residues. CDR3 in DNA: TGTGCCAGCAGCTTGGACGGGAGCTACTACGAGCAGTACTTC. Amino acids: CASSLDGSYYEQYF. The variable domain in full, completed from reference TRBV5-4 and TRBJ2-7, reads ETGVTQSPTHLIKTRGQQVTLRCSSQSGHNTVSWYQQALGQGPQFIFQYYREEENGRGNFPPRFSGLQFPNYSSELNVNALELDDSALYLCASSLDGSYYEQYFGPGTRLTVT.

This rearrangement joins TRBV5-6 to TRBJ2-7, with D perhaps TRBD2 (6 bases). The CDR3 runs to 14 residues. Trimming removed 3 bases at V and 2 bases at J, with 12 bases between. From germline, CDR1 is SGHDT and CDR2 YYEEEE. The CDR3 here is CASSSGGSTYEQYF. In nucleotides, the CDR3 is TGTGCCAGCAGCTCTGGAGGGTCGACCTACGAGCAGTACTTC.

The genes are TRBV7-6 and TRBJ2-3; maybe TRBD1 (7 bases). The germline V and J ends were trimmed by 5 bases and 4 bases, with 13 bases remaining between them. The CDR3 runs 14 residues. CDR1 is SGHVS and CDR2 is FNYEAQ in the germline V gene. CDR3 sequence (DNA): TGTGCCAGCAGCCAGGGGGGAGGTGCAGATACGCAGTATTTT. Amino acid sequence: CASSQGGGADTQYF.

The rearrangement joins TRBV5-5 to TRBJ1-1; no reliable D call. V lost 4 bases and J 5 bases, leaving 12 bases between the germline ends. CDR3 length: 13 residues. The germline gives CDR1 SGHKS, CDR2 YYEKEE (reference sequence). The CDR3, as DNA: TGTGCCAGCAGCCCCGACCCTTGGACTGAAGCTTTCTTT. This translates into CASSPDPWTEAFF.

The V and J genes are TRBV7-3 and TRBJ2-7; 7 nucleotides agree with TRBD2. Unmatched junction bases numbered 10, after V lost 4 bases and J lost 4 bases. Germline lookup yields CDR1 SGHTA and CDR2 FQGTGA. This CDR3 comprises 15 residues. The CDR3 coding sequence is TGTGCCAGCAGCTATTTCGCGGGGGACGGGTACGAGCAGTACTTC. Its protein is CASSYFAGDGYEQYF. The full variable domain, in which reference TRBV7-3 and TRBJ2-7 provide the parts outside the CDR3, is GAGVSQTPSNKVTEKGKYVELRCDPISGHTALYWYRQSLGQGPEFLIYFQGTGAADDSGLPNDRFFAVRPEGSVSTLKIQRTERGDSAVYLCASSYFAGDGYEQYFGPGTRLTVT.

The CDR3 region is CASRETIGTDTQYF. The CDR3 DNA reads as TGTGCCAGCAGGGAGACAATTGGCACAGATACGCAGTATTTT. The V and J genes are TRBV6-4 and TRBJ2-3; D is ambiguous. Germline V gives CDR1 MRHNA, CDR2 SNTAGT. The V and J ends lost 6 bases and 1 base respectively, with 11 bases between them. The CDR3 totals 14 residues.

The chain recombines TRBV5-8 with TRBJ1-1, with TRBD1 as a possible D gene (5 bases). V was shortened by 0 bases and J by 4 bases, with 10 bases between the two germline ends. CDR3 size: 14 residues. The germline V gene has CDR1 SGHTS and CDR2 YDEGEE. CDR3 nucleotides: TGTGCCAGCAGCTTGGGATTGGGACTCACTGAAGCTTTCTTT. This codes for CASSLGLGLTEAFF.

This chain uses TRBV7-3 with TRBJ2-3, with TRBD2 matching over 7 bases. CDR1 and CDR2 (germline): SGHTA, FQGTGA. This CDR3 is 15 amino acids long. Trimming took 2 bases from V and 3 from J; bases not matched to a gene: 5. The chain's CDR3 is CASSLYLAATDTQYF. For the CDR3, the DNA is TGTGCCAGCAGCTTATATCTAGCGGCAACAGATACGCAGTATTTT.